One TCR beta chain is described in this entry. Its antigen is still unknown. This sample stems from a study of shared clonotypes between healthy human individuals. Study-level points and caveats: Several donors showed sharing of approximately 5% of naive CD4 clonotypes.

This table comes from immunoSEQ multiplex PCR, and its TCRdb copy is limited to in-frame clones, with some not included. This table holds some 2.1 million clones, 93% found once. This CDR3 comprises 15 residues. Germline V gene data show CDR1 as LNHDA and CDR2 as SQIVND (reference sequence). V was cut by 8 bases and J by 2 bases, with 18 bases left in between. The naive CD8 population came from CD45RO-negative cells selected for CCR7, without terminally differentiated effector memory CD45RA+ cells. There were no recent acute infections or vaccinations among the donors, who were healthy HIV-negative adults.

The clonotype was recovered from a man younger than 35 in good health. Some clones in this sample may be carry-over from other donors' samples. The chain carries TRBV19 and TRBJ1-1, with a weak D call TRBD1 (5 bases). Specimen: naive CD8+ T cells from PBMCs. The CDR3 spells CASRERGSPNTEAFF. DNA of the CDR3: TGTGCCAGTCGTGAACGGGGCAGCCCAAACACTGAAGCTTTCTTT. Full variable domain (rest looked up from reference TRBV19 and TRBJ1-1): DGGITQSPKYLFRKEGQNVTLSCEQNLNHDAMYWYRQDPGQGLRLIYYSQIVNDFQKGDIAEGYSVSREKKESFPLTVTSAQKNPTAFYLCASRERGSPNTEAFFGQGTRLTVV.